The 27 T cell receptor beta chains reported below all come from one sample, sequenced in a study of blood T cell repertoires in COVID-19 (TCRdb year 2020). The protocol used for the library was the immunoSEQ multiplex PCR assay. Not all clones reach the TCRdb copy of this immuneACCESS table, which keeps in-frame sequences only. Checked studies attribute under half of the gap to unresolved V genes and leave the rest unexplained. Recorded for this sample are 70,000 to 95,000 clones; roughly 92% of them occurred a single time. The ten largest account for under 7.5% of the sample. The source material was peripheral blood. The receptors were gathered from a woman aged 55-70 years with active COVID-19.

The chain recombines TRBV2 with TRBJ1-5; TRBD1 aligns across 8 bases. The CDR3 sequence is 15 residues long. The trim removed 6 bases at V and 9 bases at J, leaving 13 bases unmatched. Germline V gene lookup returns CDR1 SNHLY and CDR2 FYNNEI. The CDR3 DNA is TGTGCCAGCAGCCCACTCGGACAGGGCGTTCTGCCCCAGCATTTT. Translation: CASSPLGQGVLPQHF.

The gene calls are TRBV19 and TRBJ2-4, with TRBD1 matching 7 bases. The CDR3 extends over 12 amino acids. Germline V gives CDR1 LNHDA, CDR2 SQIVND (reference sequence). With 10 bases clipped from V and 9 bases from J, the junction kept 9 bases outside the gene matches. CDR3: CATQGESAIQYF. CDR3 coding DNA: TGTGCCACTCAGGGGGAGTCCGCCATTCAGTACTTC.

J is TRBJ1-4 and V is TRBV5-8; 8 bases match TRBD1. CDR3 length: 15 amino acids. The junction had 8 bases not matched to a gene; V was cut back by 4 bases and J by 6 bases. CDR1 SGHTS and CDR2 YDEGEE come from the germline V gene. As DNA, the CDR3 is TGTGCCAGCAGCGAAAGGGGACAGGCGGATGAAAAACTGTTTTTT. It translates to CASSERGQADEKLFF.

This clone appeared a single time. This rearrangement joins TRBV19 to TRBJ1-6; D perhaps matches TRBD1 (6 bases). Looked up from germline, CDR1 is LNHDA and CDR2 is SQIVND (reference sequence). The CDR3 loop spans 15 amino acids. Trimming cost V 4 bases and J 1 base, with 8 bases left between them. The CDR3 bases are TGTGCCAGTAGTACAACAGGGTCCTATAATTCACCCCTCCACTTT. This gives the protein CASSTTGSYNSPLHF.

This clone was detected once. The chain is built from TRBV19 and TRBJ2-3, with 8 bases fitting TRBD1. Losses at the gene ends were 5 bases for V and 4 bases for J; bases not matched to a gene: 2. There are 13 residues in the CDR3. Per the germline V gene, CDR1 is LNHDA and CDR2 is SQIVND (reference sequence). Written as DNA, the CDR3 is TGTGCCAGTAGTTTACAGGGGGCAGATACGCAGTATTTT. Translating gives CASSLQGADTQYF.

The chain joins TRBV2 to TRBJ1-2; 8 bases match TRBD1. The germline V gene has CDR1 SNHLY and CDR2 FYNNEI. The CDR3 loop spans 14 amino acids. V dropped 4 bases and J dropped 1; count of bases not matched to a gene: 2. The CDR3, as DNA: TGTGCCAGCAGTGTCGACAGGGGTAACTATGGCTACACCTTC. This sequence encodes CASSVDRGNYGYTF.

The V and J genes are TRBV5-1 and TRBJ2-1; 9 nucleotides align to TRBD2. The V gene's germline CDR1 is SGHRS and CDR2 YFSETQ. Losses at the gene ends were 0 bases for V and 7 bases for J; bases not matched to a gene: 11. The CDR3 sequence is 17 residues long. CDR3 sequence reads: CASSLVSGSPPGNEQFF. The CDR3 DNA reads TGCGCCAGCAGCTTGGTTAGCGGGAGTCCTCCGGGGAATGAGCAGTTCTTC.

The V and J genes are TRBV19 and TRBJ2-7; TRBD1 might be the D (6 bases). Germline values: CDR1 LNHDA, CDR2 SQIVND (reference sequence). With 4 bases removed from V and 1 base from J, the gap between germline ends came to 20 bases. The CDR3 runs 17 residues. The CDR3 DNA is TGTGCCAGTAGTAGAACTCGCGTAAGACAGGAGTCCTACGAGCAGTACTTC. As protein: CASSRTRVRQESYEQYF.

The chain joins TRBV15 to TRBJ2-7, with TRBD1 identical over 9 bases. The trim removed 1 base at V and 1 base at J, leaving 8 bases unmatched. This CDR3 has 17 residues. The germline V gene has CDR1 LNHNV and CDR2 YYDKDF (reference sequence). The CDR3 loop is CATSRGGTGGGSYEQYF. DNA of the CDR3: TGTGCCACCAGCAGAGGAGGAACAGGGGGCGGATCCTACGAGCAGTACTTC.

J is TRBJ1-3 and V is TRBV27, with TRBD1 identical over 7 bases. The CDR3 covers 16 residues. Germline CDR1 MNHEY, CDR2 SMNVEV (reference sequence). The junction had 7 bases not matched to a gene; V was cut back by 5 bases and J by 0 bases. CDR3 sequence: CASSPQQGSSGNTIYF. Written as DNA, the CDR3 is TGTGCCAGCAGTCCTCAACAGGGGTCCTCTGGAAACACCATATATTTT.

This rearrangement joins TRBV13 to TRBJ2-7; 9 bases match TRBD1. Germline V gives CDR1 PRHDT, CDR2 FYEKMQ (reference sequence). V was clipped by 4 bases and J by 1 base; unmatched bases: 5. The CDR3 is 15 residues long. The CDR3 sequence: CASSSGQGRSYEQYF. As DNA, the CDR3 is TGTGCCAGCAGCTCCGGACAGGGGAGGTCCTACGAGCAGTACTTC.

This clone was seen only once. The rearrangement uses TRBV6-5 and TRBJ2-1, with D possibly TRBD2 on 7 matching bases. CDR3 size: 15 residues. V was shortened by 6 bases and J by 5 bases, with 17 bases between the two germline ends. CDR1 MNHEY and CDR2 SVGAGI come from the germline V gene. The CDR3 region has the DNA TGTGCCAGCAGGCCGGGAAAGGGGGGGAACAATGAGCAGTTCTTC. This codes for CASRPGKGGNNEQFF.

This rearrangement joins TRBV19 to TRBJ2-2, with a possible D match to TRBD1 (6 bases). This CDR3 comprises 15 residues. The germline V gene encodes CDR1 LNHDA and CDR2 SQIVND (reference sequence). Trimming took off 3 bases at V and 1 base at J, with 9 bases between the two ends. This CDR3 is CASSIGQRNTGELFF. CDR3 bases: TGTGCCAGTAGTATCGGACAGAGGAACACCGGGGAGCTGTTTTTT.

This clone was found once. The rearrangement uses TRBV6-2 or TRBV6-3 and TRBJ1-1; 9 positions match TRBD1. The CDR3 totals 13 residues. The V gene end was trimmed by 4 bases and the J gene end by 10 bases; junction bases not matched to a gene: 7. CDR1 and CDR2 (germline): MNHEY, SVGEGT. CDR3 amino acids: CASSFWDRDGAFF. The CDR3 DNA is TGTGCCAGCAGTTTTTGGGACAGGGATGGAGCTTTCTTT.

This chain's CDR3 is CASSSDRFSGNTIYF. The CDR3, as DNA: TGCGCCAGCAGCTCGGACAGATTCTCTGGAAACACCATATATTTT. This sequence joins TRBV5-1 and TRBJ1-3, with D tentatively TRBD1 (6 bases). Germline values: CDR1 SGHRS, CDR2 YFSETQ. The CDR3 is 15 amino acids. Trimming took 3 bases from V and 0 from J, leaving 10 bases between them.

The V gene is TRBV7-9, the J gene TRBJ2-7; the match to TRBD2 covers 10 bases. This CDR3 has 16 amino acids. CDR1 is SEHNR and CDR2 is FQNEAQ in the germline V gene (reference sequence). J was trimmed by 2 bases and V by 7 bases; bases with no gene match: 11. CDR3 DNA: TGTGCCAGCACCAAAACCCCTAGCGGGAGCCCCTACGAGCAGTACTTC. The encoded protein is CASTKTPSGSPYEQYF.

The chain carries TRBV28 and TRBJ1-2; possible D gene TRBD1, 6 bases. V dropped 0 bases and J dropped 0 bases, with 8 bases sitting between them. The CDR3 covers 15 residues. The germline V gene has CDR1 MDHEN and CDR2 SYDVKM. The CDR3 DNA reads as TGTGCCAGCAGTTTATGGGACAGAACTAACTATGGCTACACCTTC. Its protein product is CASSLWDRTNYGYTF.

The CDR3 DNA reads TGTGCCAGCTCACCACCGGGGACAGTACTAGCCAAAAACATTCAGTACTTC. This encodes CASSPPGTVLAKNIQYF. The chain combines TRBV18 with TRBJ2-4, with 7 bases matching TRBD1. Per germline, CDR1 KGHSH and CDR2 LQKENI. CDR3 length: 17 residues. V was pared by 0 bases and J by 0 bases, with 5 bases of the junction left unmatched.

The chain couples TRBV7-8 to TRBJ1-5; D may be TRBD1 (5 bases). The CDR3 loop spans 14 amino acids. Germline V gives CDR1 SGHVS, CDR2 FQNEAQ. Trimming cost V 3 bases and J 0 bases, with 6 bases left between them. For the CDR3, the DNA is TGTGCCAGCAGCTTGGACAATAGCAATCAGCCCCAGCATTTT. As protein: CASSLDNSNQPQHF.

The chain recombines TRBV28 with TRBJ2-7, with a possible D match to TRBD1 (6 bases). The germline V gene encodes CDR1 MDHEN and CDR2 SYDVKM. There are 14 residues in the CDR3. The germline V and J ends were trimmed by 0 bases and 1 base, with 7 bases remaining between them. The CDR3 here is CASSLWGQSYEQYF. CDR3 sequence (DNA): TGTGCCAGCAGTTTATGGGGACAATCCTACGAGCAGTACTTC. The full variable domain, completed using reference TRBV28 and TRBJ2-7, is DVKVTQSSRYLVKRTGEKVFLECVQDMDHENMFWYRQDPGLGLRLIYFSYDVKMKEKGDIPEGYSVSREKKERFSLILESASTNQTSMYLCASSLWGQSYEQYFGPGTRLTVT.

The chain links TRBV5-4 to TRBJ2-5; no definite D call. V lost 0 bases, J lost 1 base, and 7 bases lay in between. CDR3 length equals 14 residues. CDR1 SGHNT and CDR2 YYREEE come from the germline V gene (reference sequence). The chain's CDR3 is CASSLERSQETQYF. CDR3 nucleotide sequence: TGTGCCAGCAGCTTGGAACGGAGCCAAGAGACCCAGTACTTC.

This clone was seen once. The rearrangement joins TRBV7-2 to TRBJ2-5; 12 positions agree with TRBD2. The CDR3 has 14 amino acids. Trimming at V came to 5 bases and at J to 5 bases, leaving 3 bases not matched to a gene. CDR1 and CDR2 (germline): SGHTA, FQGNSA. The CDR3 loop is CASSATSGGETQYF. Here the CDR3 DNA reads TGTGCCAGCAGCGCGACTAGCGGGGGTGAGACCCAGTACTTC.

The rearrangement uses TRBV7-2 and TRBJ2-3; 7 positions agree with TRBD2. The CDR3 is 13 residues long. V was clipped by 8 bases and J by 5 bases; unmatched bases: 7. Germline values: CDR1 SGHTA, CDR2 FQGNSA. The CDR3 nucleotides are TGTGCCAGCGCCTCTACGGGGGGAGATACGCAGTATTTT. Amino acids: CASASTGGDTQYF.

The chain joins TRBV7-9 to TRBJ2-1; D possibly corresponds to TRBD2 (5 bases). This CDR3 spans 16 amino acids. Trimming cost V 3 bases and J 0 bases, with 12 bases left between them. Germline V CDR1 and CDR2: SEHNR, FQNEAQ (reference sequence). The DNA for the CDR3 is TGTGCCAGCAGCTTGGGTGCGGGCAGCTCCTACAATGAGCAGTTCTTC. This encodes CASSLGAGSSYNEQFF.

V usage is TRBV19 and J usage is TRBJ2-3, with TRBD1 matching 8 bases. Germline V CDR1 and CDR2: LNHDA, SQIVND (reference sequence). The ends lost 4 bases at V and 2 bases at J; junction bases unmatched: 8. The CDR3 loop spans 16 amino acids. As DNA, the CDR3 is TGTGCCAGTAGTACTTACAGGGGGTTGAACACAGATACGCAGTATTTT. Amino acids: CASSTYRGLNTDTQYF.

The CDR3 region is CASSLERGTNYGYTF. CDR3 coding DNA: TGCGCCAGCAGCTTGGAGCGCGGGACTAACTATGGCTACACCTTC. The chain couples TRBV5-1 to TRBJ1-2; unclear D gene. Per the germline V gene, CDR1 is SGHRS and CDR2 is YFSETQ. The V and J ends lost 0 bases and 0 bases respectively, with 9 bases between them. CDR3 size: 15 residues.

The chain is built from TRBV7-8 and TRBJ2-3; 12 bases match TRBD2. This CDR3 is 18 amino acids long. V lost 1 base to trimming and J lost 0 bases; unmatched junction nucleotides: 5. Germline CDR1 reads SGHVS; CDR2 reads FQNEAQ. This CDR3 reads CASSLGTSGIASTDTQYF. In DNA, the CDR3 is TGTGCCAGCAGCTTAGGGACTAGCGGGATAGCTAGCACAGATACGCAGTATTTT.